This T cell receptor (beta chain) was recorded in a study of shared clonotypes between healthy human individuals. Adult Caucasians living in Nashville, Tennessee made up all of the donors. With 1 base clipped from V and 6 bases from J, the junction kept 3 bases outside the gene matches. Germline CDR1 LNHNV, CDR2 YYDKDF (reference sequence). The CDR3 is 14 amino acids. Each subset's genomic DNA was split evenly across several immunoSEQ plates. Data came from immunoSEQ multiplex PCR; TCRdb stores just in-frame clones and leaves some out. The data contain 700,000 or so clones, about two thirds of them seen just once; the ten biggest clones take up around 1.8%. Notes on this clone: Other DNA sequences in the sample encode the same CDR3.

This TCR came from a woman aged 25 to 39 in good health. The V call is TRBV15, the J call TRBJ2-3; 8 bases line up with TRBD1. The specimen sequenced was memory CD4+ T cells sorted from blood. The subset here: CD45RA-negative fraction. Here the CDR3 reads CATSRGTGSDTQYF. The CDR3 DNA reads TGTGCCACCAGCAGAGGGACAGGGAGTGATACGCAGTATTTT. Full variable domain (remainder filled in from reference TRBV15 and TRBJ2-3): DAMVIQNPRYQVTQFGKPVTLSCSQTLNHNVMYWYQQKSSQAPKLLFHYYDKDFNNEADTPDNFQSRRPNTSFCFLDIRSPGLGDTAMYLCATSRGTGSDTQYFGPGTRLTVL.